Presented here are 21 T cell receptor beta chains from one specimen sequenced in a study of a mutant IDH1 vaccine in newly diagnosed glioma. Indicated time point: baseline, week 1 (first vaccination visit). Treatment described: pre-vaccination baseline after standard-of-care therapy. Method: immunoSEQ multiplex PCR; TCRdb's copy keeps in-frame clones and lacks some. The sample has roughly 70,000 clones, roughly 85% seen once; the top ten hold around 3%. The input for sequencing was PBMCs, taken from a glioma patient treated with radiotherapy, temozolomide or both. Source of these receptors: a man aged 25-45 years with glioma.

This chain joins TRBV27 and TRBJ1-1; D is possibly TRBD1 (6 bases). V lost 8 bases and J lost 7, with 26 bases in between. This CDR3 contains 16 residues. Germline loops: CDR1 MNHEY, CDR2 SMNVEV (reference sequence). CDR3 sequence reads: CASHRSRRGGRDEAFF. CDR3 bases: TGTGCCAGCCATCGTTCCCGCAGGGGCGGAAGAGATGAAGCTTTCTTT.

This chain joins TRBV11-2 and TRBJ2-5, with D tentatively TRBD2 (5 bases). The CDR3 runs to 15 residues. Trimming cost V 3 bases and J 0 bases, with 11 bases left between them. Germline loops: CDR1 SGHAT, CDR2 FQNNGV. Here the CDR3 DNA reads TGTGCCAGCAGCTTCCCGGGGAAAAACCAAGAGACCCAGTACTTC. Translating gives CASSFPGKNQETQYF. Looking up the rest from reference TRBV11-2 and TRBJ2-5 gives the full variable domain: EAGVAQSPRYKIIEKRQSVAFWCNPISGHATLYWYQQILGQGPKLLIQFQNNGVVDDSQLPKDRFSAERLKGVDSTLKIQPAKLEDSAVYLCASSFPGKNQETQYFGPGTRLLVL.

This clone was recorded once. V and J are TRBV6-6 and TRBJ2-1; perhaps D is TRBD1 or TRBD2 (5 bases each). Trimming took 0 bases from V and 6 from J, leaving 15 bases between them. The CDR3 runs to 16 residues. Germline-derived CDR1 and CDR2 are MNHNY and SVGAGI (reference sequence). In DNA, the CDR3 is TGTGCCAGCAGTTACTCGGGACCCCCGACGGGCAATGAGCAGTTCTTC. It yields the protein CASSYSGPPTGNEQFF.

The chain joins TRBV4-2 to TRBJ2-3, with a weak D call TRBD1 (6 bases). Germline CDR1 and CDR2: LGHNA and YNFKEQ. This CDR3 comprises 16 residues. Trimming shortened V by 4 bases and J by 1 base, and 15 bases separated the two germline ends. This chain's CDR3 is CASSLTERQGTDTQYF. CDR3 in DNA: TGTGCCAGCAGCCTAACCGAGCGACAGGGCACAGATACGCAGTATTTT.

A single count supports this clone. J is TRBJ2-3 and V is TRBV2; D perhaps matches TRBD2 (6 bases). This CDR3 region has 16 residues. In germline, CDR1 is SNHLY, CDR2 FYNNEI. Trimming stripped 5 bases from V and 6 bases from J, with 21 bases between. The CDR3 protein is CASSRGTHPGLDTQYF. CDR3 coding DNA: TGTGCCAGCAGTCGAGGGACTCACCCCGGTCTGGATACGCAGTATTTT. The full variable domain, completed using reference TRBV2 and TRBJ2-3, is EPEVTQTPSHQVTQMGQEVILRCVPISNHLYFYWYRQILGQKVEFLVSFYNNEISEKSEIFDDQFSVERPDGSNFTLKIRSTKLEDSAMYFCASSRGTHPGLDTQYFGPGTRLTVL.

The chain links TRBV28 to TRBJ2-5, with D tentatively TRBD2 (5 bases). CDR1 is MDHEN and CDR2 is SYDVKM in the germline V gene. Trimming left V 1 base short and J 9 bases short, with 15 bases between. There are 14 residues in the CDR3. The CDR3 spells CASSLYGDWEPQYF. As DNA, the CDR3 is TGTGCCAGCAGTTTATATGGAGATTGGGAGCCCCAGTACTTC.

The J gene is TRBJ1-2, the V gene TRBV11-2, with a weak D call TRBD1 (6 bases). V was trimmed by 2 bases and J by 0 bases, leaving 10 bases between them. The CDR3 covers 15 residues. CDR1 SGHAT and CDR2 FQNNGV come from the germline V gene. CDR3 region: CASSLIAGANYGYTF. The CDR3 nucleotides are TGTGCCAGCAGCTTAATTGCAGGGGCTAACTATGGCTACACCTTC.

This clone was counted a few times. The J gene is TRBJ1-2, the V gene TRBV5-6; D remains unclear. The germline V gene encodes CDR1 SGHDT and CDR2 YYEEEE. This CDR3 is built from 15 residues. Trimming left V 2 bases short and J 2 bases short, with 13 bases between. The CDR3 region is CASSLSDGPNYGYTF. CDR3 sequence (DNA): TGTGCCAGCAGCTTATCGGACGGACCGAACTATGGCTACACCTTC.

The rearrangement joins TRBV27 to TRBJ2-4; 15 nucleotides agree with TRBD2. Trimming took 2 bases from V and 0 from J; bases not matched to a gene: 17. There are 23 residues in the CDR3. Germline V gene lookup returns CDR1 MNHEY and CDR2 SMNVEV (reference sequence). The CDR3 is CASSLRRPRTSGGARLAKNIQYF. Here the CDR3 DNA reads TGTGCCAGCAGTTTAAGGCGCCCCCGGACTAGCGGGGGGGCCCGGCTAGCCAAAAACATTCAGTACTTC.

DNA of the CDR3: TGTGCCAGCAGCGTAAGTTTCCCCGGGGAGCTGTTTTTT. It translates to CASSVSFPGELFF. The chain carries TRBV9 and TRBJ2-2; D gene ambiguous. Trimming shortened V by 1 base and J by 6 bases, and 7 bases separated the two germline ends. The CDR3 is made up of 13 amino acids. Germline assignment: CDR1 SGDLS and CDR2 YYNGEE.

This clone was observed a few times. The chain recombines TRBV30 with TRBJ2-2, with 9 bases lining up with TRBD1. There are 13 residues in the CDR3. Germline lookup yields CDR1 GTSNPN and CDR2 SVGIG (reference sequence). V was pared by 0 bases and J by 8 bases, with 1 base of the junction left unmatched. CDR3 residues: CAWSVQGAGELFF. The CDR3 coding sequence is TGTGCCTGGAGTGTACAGGGGGCGGGGGAGCTGTTTTTT.

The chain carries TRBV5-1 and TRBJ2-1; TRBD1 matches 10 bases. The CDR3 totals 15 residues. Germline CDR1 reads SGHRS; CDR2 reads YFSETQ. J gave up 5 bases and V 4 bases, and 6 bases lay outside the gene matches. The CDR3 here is CASSRQGATDNEQFF. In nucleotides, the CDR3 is TGCGCCAGCAGCCGACAGGGGGCGACGGACAATGAGCAGTTCTTC.

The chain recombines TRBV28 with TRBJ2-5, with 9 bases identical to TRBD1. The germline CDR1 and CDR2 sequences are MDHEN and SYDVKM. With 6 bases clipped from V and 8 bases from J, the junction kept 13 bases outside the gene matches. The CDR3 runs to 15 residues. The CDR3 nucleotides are TGTGCCAGCAGCCACCTCTCCGGGACAGGGAGCACCCAGTACTTC. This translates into CASSHLSGTGSTQYF.

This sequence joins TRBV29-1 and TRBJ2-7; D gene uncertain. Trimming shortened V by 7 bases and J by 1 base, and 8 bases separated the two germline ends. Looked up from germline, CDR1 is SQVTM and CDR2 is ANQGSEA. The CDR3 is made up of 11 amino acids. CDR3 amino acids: CSAQRSYEQYF. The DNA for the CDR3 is TGCAGCGCCCAAAGGTCCTACGAGCAGTACTTC.

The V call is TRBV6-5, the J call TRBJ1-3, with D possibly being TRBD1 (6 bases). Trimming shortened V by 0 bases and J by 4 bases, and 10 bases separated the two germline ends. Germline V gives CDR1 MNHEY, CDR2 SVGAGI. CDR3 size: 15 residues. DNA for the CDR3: TGTGCCAGCAGTTACTCAGCAGGGGCAGGAAACACCATATATTTT. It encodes CASSYSAGAGNTIYF.

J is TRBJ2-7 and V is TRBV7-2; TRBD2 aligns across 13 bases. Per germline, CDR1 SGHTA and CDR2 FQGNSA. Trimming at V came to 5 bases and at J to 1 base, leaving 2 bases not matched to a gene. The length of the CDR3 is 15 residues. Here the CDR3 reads CASSILAGGSYEQYF. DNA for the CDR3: TGTGCCAGCAGCATACTAGCGGGGGGGTCCTACGAGCAGTACTTC.

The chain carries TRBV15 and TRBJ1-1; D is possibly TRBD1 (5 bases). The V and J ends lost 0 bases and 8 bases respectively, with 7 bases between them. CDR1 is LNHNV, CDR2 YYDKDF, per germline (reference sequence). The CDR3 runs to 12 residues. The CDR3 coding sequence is TGTGCCACCAGCAGAGAGGGGGTAGAAGCTTTCTTT. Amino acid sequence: CATSREGVEAFF.

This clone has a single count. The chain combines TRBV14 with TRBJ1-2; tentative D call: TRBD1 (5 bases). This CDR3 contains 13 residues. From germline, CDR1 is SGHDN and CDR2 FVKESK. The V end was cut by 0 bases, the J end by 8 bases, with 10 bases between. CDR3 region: CASSQDRVGGYTF. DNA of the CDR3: TGTGCCAGCAGCCAAGACAGGGTAGGAGGCTACACCTTC.

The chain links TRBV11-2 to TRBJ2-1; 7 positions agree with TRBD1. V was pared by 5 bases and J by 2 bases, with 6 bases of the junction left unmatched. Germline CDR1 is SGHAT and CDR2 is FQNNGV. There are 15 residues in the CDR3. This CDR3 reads CASSPRQGPYNEQFF. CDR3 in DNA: TGTGCCAGCAGCCCGCGACAGGGACCCTACAATGAGCAGTTCTTC.

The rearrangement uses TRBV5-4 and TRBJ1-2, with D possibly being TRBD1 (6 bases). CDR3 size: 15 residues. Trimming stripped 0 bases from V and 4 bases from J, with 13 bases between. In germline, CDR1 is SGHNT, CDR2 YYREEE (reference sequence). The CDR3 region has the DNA TGTGCCAGCAGCTTGGAACAGGGTTGGGCCTATGGCTACACCTTC. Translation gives CASSLEQGWAYGYTF.

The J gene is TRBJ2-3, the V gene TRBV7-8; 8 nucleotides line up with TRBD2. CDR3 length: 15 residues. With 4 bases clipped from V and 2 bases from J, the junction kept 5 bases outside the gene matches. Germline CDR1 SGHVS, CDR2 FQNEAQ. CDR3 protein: CASSSRGAVTDTQYF. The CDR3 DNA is TGTGCCAGCAGCTCGCGGGGGGCCGTCACAGATACGCAGTATTTT.